The T cell receptor beta chain under discussion was sequenced for a study of identical twins (dated by TCRdb to the mid-2010s). Background on the whole study: To test whether fetal clonotypes persist, this study deep-sequenced TCR alpha and beta repertoires from monozygotic twins, from unrelated adults of various ages, and from cord blood. To rule out contamination, the twin experiments were replicated at different times with different library preparation protocols.

Study-level results and caveats: A weaker excess of twin sharing was found in beta out-of-frame sequences because the signal-to-noise ratio was lowered by fewer shared sequences. Invariant T cells such as MAIT and iNKT could partly confound zero-insertion analyses, though diverse VJ usage argued against this for most clonotypes. In monozygotic twins, recombination models systematically underestimated out-of-frame TCR alpha sharing, but the models matched the sharing seen between unrelated individuals. Because the same donors could not be followed over many years, conclusions were based on cross-sectional statistical analysis. Fewer insertions were carried by abundant cord blood beta clonotypes; a weaker similar trend was observed in young adult naive repertoires, while no such trend was observed in memory repertoires. Compared with coincidental sharing between unrelated individuals, an excess of low generation-probability sequences was observed among out-of-frame TCR alpha sequences shared between twins.

Concerning this clonotype itself: The specificity of this receptor is unknown. Base qualities are missing; no much larger clone stands one base away.

A distance of 5 bases separates the germline ends of V and J, which lose 4 bases and 2 bases respectively. Taken from the germline V gene, the CDR1 and CDR2 loops are SQVTM and ANQGSEA. The CDR3 holds 11 amino acids from the cysteine to the phenylalanine. Just CDR3 DNA is preserved here, 33 bases in frame from base 1. To prepare the library, 5' RACE was applied. The data were produced on an Illumina HiSeq 2000. A universal primer binding site was introduced by template switching, and a unique molecular identifier was present in the final cDNA, enabling accurate counting of TCR cDNA molecules. First-strand cDNA for TCR alpha and beta chains was synthesized from specific primers in the conserved constant-segment region. To control for contamination, each cDNA library was double barcoded with a SMART-Mk sample barcode plus Illumina barcodes. Two successive PCR steps introduced TruSeq adapter sequences along with Illumina sample barcodes. The Illumina HiSeq platform was used with custom primers to sequence TCR alpha and beta cDNA libraries. The study's own analysis went as follows. MiGEC was used to process raw reads and extract unique molecular identifiers, and MiXCR was used to find CDR3 positions. For each individual, recombination models were inferred using an EM algorithm with the repgenHMM and IGoR tools. The analysis of shared clonotypes was done with the tcR package in R, with sharing normalized by the product of cloneset sizes. To study raw recombination free of thymic and clonal selection effects, out-of-frame nonproductive sequences were analyzed. TCRdb applied fastp at Q25 and MiXCR to the public reads, then kept only in-frame beta chains. CDR3 protein sequences are deduplicated, and each keeps its most common genes and DNA. The V and J calls and clone size come from TCRdb's table, not from the authors' own analysis. Counted in this sample were some 240,000 distinct CDR3 sequences; 8% to 11% of them appeared once. The ten top clones hold less than 12% of the sample.

Only healthy Caucasian donors were included. Miltenyi CD45RO+ enrichment and human naive T-cell isolation kits were used to isolate memory (CD45RO+) and naive T cells from PBMC. The specimen sequenced was memory T cells sorted from blood. The sample's cell subset or site label, decoded: CD45RO+ enriched T cells. The chain links TRBV29-1 with TRBJ1-2, with no confidently assigned D gene. This receptor was taken from a man between 45 and 60 years old in good health. This receptor has the CDR3 CSVVDNYGYTF. The nucleotide sequence is given as TGCAGCGTTGTTGACAACTATGGCTACACCTTC.